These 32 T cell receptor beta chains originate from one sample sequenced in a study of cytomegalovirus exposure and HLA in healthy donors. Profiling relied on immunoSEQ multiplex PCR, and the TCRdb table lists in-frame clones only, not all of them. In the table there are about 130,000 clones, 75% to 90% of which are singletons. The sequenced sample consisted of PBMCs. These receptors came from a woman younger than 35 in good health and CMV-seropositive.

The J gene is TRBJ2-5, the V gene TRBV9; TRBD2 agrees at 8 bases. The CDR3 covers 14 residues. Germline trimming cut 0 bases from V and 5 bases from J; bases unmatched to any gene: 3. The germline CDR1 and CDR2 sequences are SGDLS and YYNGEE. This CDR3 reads CASSVAGGLETQYF. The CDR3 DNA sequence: TGTGCCAGCAGCGTAGCGGGGGGGCTGGAGACCCAGTACTTC.

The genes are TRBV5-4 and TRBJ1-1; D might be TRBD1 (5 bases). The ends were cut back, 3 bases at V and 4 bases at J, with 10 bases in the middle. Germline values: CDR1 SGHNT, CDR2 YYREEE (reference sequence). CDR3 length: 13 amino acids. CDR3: CASSSGFTTEAFF. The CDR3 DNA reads TGTGCCAGCAGCTCAGGGTTTACCACTGAAGCTTTCTTT.

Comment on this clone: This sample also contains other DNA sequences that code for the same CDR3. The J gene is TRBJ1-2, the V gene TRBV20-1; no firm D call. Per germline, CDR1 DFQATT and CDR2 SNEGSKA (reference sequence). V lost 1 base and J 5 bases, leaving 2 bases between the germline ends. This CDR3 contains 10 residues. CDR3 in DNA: TGCAGTGCTAGAGCGTATGGCTACACCTTC. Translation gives CSARAYGYTF.

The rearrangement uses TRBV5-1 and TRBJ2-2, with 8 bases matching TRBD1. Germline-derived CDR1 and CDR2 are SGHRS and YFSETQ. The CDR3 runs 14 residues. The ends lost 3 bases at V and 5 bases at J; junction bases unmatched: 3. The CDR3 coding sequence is TGCGCCAGCAGCTCGGGACAGGCGACCGGGGAGCTGTTTTTT. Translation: CASSSGQATGELFF. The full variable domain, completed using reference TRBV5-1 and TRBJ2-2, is KAGVTQTPRYLIKTRGQQVTLSCSPISGHRSVSWYQQTPGQGLQFLFEYFSETQRNKGNFPGRFSGRQFSNSRSEMNVSTLELGDSALYLCASSSGQATGELFFGEGSRLTVL.

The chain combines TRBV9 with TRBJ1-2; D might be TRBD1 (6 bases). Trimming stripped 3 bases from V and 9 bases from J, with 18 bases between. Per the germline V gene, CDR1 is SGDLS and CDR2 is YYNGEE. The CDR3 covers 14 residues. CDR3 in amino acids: CASSAPPQGISYTF. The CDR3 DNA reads TGTGCCAGCAGCGCCCCCCCCCAGGGGATTAGCTACACCTTC. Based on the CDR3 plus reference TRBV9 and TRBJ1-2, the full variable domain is DSGVTQTPKHLITATGQRVTLRCSPRSGDLSVYWYQQSLDQGLQFLIQYYNGEERAKGNILERFSAQQFPDLHSELNLSSLELGDSALYFCASSAPPQGISYTFGSGTRLTVV.

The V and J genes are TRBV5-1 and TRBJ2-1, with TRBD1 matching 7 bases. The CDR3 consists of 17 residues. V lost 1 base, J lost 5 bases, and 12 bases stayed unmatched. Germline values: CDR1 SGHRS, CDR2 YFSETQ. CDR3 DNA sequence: TGCGCCAGCAGCTTGCAACAGGGGAGAGTTTTGAACAATGAGCAGTTCTTC. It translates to CASSLQQGRVLNNEQFF.

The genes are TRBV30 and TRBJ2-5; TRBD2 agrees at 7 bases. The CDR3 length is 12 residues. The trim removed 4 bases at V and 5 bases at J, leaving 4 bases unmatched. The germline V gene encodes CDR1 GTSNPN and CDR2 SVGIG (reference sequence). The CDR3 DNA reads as TGTGCCTGGACTAGCGGCGGGGAGACCCAGTACTTC. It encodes CAWTSGGETQYF.

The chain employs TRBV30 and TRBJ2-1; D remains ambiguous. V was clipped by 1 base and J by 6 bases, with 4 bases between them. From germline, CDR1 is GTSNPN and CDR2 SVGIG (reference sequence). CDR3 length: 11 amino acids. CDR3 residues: CAWSEANEQFF. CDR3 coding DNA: TGTGCCTGGAGTGAAGCCAATGAGCAGTTCTTC. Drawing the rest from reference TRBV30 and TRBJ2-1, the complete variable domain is SQTIHQWPATLVQPVGSPLSLECTVEGTSNPNLYWYRQAAGRGLQLLFYSVGIGQISSEVPQNLSASRPQDRQFILSSKKLLLSDSGFYLCAWSEANEQFFGPGTRLTVL.

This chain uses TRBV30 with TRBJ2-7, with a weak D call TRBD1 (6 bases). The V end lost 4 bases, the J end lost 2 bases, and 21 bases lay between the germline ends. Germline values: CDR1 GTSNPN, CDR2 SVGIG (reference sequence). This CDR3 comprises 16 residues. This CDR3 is CAWNLSPGHHAYEQYF. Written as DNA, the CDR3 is TGTGCCTGGAACCTATCCCCGGGACACCACGCCTACGAGCAGTACTTC.

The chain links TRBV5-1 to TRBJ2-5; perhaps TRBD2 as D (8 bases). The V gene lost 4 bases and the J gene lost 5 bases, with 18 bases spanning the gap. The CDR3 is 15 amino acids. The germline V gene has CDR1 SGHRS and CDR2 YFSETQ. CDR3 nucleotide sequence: TGCGCCAGCAGCCCGTCGGGAGGGGGCAGTGAGACCCAGTACTTC. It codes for CASSPSGGGSETQYF.

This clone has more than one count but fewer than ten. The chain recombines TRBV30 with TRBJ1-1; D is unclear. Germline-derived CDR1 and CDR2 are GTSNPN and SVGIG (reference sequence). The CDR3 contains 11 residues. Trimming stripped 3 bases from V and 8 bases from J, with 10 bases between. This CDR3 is CAWRSFKEAFF. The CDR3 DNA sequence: TGTGCCTGGAGGAGCTTTAAAGAAGCTTTCTTT.

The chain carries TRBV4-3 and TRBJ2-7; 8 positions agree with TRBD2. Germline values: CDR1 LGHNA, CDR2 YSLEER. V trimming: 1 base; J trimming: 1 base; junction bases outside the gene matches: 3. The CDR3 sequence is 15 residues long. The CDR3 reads CASSQVAGTSYEQYF. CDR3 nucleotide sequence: TGCGCCAGCAGCCAAGTAGCGGGGACTTCCTACGAGCAGTACTTC.

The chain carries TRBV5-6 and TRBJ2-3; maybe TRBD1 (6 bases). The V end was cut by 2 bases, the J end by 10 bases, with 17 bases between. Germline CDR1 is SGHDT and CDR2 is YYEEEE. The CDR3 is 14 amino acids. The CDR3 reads CASSFLQGRDAQYF. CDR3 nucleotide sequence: TGTGCCAGCAGCTTCTTACAGGGACGTGATGCGCAGTATTTT.

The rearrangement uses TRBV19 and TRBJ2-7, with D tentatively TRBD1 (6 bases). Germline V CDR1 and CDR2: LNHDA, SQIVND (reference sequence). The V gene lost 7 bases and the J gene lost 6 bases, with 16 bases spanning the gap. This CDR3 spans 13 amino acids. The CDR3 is CASKDRWIGEQYF. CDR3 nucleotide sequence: TGTGCCAGTAAGGACAGATGGATTGGCGAGCAGTACTTC.

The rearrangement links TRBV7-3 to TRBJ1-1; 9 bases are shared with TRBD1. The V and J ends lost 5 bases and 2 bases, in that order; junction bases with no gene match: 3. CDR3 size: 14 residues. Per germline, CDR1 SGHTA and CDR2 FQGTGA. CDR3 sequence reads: CASSPQGANTEAFF. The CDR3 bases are TGTGCCAGCAGCCCACAGGGGGCAAACACTGAAGCTTTCTTT.

The DNA for the CDR3 is TGTGCCAGCAGCGTTGATCCTACGGGCACAGATACGCAGTATTTT. Residues: CASSVDPTGTDTQYF. V gene TRBV9 combines with J gene TRBJ2-3, with D unclear. The CDR3 length is 15 residues. V lost 2 bases and J lost 1, with 11 bases in between. CDR1 is SGDLS, CDR2 YYNGEE, per germline. Combining the CDR3 with reference TRBV9 and TRBJ2-3 gives the whole variable domain DSGVTQTPKHLITATGQRVTLRCSPRSGDLSVYWYQQSLDQGLQFLIQYYNGEERAKGNILERFSAQQFPDLHSELNLSSLELGDSALYFCASSVDPTGTDTQYFGPGTRLTVL.

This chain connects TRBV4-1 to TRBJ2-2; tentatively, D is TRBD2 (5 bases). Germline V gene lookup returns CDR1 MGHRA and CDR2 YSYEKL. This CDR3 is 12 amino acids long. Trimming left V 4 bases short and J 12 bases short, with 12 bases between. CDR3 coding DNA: TGCGCCAGCAGCCCCACGGCGGGCAAGCTGTTTTTT. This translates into CASSPTAGKLFF.

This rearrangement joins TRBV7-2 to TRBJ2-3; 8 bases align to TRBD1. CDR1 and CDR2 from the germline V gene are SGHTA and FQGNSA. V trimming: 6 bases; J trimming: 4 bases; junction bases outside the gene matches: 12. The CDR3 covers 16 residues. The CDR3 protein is CASRPQGASGADTQYF. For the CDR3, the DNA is TGTGCCAGCAGGCCGCAGGGGGCATCAGGGGCAGATACGCAGTATTTT.

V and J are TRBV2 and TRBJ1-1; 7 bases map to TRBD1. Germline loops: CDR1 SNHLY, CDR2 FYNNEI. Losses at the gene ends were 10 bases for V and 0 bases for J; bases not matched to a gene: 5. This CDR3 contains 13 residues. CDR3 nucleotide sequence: TGTGCCATTCGACAGGGTATGAACACTGAAGCTTTCTTT. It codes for CAIRQGMNTEAFF.

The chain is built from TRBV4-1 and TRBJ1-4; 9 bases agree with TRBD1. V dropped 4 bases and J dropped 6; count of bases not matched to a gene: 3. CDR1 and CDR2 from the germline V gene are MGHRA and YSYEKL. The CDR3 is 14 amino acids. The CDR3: CASSPRDRDEKLFF. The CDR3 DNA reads TGCGCCAGCAGCCCCCGGGACAGGGATGAAAAACTGTTTTTT.

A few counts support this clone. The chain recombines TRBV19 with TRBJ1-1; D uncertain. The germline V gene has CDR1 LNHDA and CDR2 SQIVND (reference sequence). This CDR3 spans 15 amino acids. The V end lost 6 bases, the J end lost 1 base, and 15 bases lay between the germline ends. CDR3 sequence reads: CASRNSIHQNTEAFF. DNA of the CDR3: TGTGCCAGTAGAAACAGCATTCATCAGAACACTGAAGCTTTCTTT.

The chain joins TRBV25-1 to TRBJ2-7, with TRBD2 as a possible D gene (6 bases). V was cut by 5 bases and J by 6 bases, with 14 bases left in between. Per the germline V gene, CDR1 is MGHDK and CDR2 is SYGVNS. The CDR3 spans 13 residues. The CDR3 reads CASSTRGSSEQYF. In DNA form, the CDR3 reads TGTGCCAGCAGTACCCGGGGGAGCAGCGAGCAGTACTTC.

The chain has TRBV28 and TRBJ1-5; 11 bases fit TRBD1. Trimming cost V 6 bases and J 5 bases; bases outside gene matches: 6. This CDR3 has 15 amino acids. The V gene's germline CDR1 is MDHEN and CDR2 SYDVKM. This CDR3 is CASSPRDRGYQPQHF. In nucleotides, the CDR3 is TGTGCCAGCAGCCCCCGGGACAGGGGGTATCAGCCCCAGCATTTT. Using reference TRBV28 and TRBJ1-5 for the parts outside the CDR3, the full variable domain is DVKVTQSSRYLVKRTGEKVFLECVQDMDHENMFWYRQDPGLGLRLIYFSYDVKMKEKGDIPEGYSVSREKKERFSLILESASTNQTSMYLCASSPRDRGYQPQHFGDGTRLSIL.

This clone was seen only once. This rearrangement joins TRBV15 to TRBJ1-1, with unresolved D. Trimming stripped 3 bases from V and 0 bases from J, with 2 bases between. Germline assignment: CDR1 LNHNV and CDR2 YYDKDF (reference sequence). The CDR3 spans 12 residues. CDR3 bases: TGTGCCACCAGCAGTATGAACACTGAAGCTTTCTTT. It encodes CATSSMNTEAFF.

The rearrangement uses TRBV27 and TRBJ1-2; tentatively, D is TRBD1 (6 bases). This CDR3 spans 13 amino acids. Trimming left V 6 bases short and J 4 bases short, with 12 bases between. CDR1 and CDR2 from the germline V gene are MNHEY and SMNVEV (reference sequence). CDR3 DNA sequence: TGTGCCAGCAGCTATGTAGGGGGCTATGGCTACACCTTC. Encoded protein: CASSYVGGYGYTF.

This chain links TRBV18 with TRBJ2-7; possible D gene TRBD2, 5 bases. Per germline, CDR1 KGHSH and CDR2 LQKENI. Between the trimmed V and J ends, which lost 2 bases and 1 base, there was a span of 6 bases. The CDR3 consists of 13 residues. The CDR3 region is CASSPGSSYEQYF. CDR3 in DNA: TGTGCCAGCTCACCAGGGAGTTCCTACGAGCAGTACTTC.

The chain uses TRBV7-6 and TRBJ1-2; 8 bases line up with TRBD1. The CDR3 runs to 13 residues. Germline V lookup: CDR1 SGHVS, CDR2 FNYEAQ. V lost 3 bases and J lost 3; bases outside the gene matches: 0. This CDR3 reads CASSLTGDYGYTF. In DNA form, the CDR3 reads TGTGCCAGCAGCTTGACAGGGGACTATGGCTACACCTTC.

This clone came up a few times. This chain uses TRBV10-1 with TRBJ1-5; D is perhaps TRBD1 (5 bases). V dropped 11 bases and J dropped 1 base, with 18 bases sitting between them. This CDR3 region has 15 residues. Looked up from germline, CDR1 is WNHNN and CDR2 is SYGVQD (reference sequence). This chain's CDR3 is CADLFRDSSNQPQHF. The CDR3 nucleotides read TGCGCCGACCTCTTCAGGGATTCGAGCAATCAGCCCCAGCATTTT.

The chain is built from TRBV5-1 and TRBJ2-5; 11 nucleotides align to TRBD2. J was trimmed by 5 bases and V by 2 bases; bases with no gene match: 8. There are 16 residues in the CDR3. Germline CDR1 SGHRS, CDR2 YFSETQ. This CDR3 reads CASSFPSGGHGETQYF. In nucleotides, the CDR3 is TGCGCCAGCAGCTTCCCTAGCGGGGGGCATGGGGAGACCCAGTACTTC.

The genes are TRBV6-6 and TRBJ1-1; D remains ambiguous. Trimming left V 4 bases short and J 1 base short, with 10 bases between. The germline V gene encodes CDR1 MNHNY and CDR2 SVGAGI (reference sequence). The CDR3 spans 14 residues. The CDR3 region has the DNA TGTGCCAGCAGTTCCCGGGAGGGGAACACTGAAGCTTTCTTT. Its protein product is CASSSREGNTEAFF.

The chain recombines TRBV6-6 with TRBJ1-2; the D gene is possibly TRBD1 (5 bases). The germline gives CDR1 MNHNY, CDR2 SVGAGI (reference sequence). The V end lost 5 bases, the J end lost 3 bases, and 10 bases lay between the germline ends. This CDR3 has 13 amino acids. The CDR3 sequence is CASSTTGHYGYTF. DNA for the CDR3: TGTGCCAGCAGTACCACAGGACACTATGGCTACACCTTC.

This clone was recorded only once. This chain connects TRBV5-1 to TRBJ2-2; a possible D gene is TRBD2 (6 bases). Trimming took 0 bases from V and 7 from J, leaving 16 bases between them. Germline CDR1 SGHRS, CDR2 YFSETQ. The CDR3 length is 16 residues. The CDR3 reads CASSLEMTRYGGELFF. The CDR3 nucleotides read TGCGCCAGCAGCTTGGAAATGACTAGATATGGCGGGGAGCTGTTTTTT.